The TCR beta chain described here comes from a study of T-cell reconstitution after alpha-beta-depleted transplantation in children. General study results and limits: It was surviving recipient T cells and thymic progenitors that gave some patients high TCRbeta diversity at day 60.

Unique molecular identifiers were built into the TCRbeta library. TCRdb re-analysed the PCR reads in MiXCR, keeping a single row per CDR3 protein. The sample lists 55,000 to 70,000 distinct CDR3 sequences; 9.5% to 13% were seen once. This clonotype came up many times. Its target is unknown. The CDR3 runs 13 residues. Germline CDR1 LGHNA, CDR2 YNFKEQ. Trimming stripped 5 bases from V and 2 bases from J, with 8 bases between. The genes are TRBV4-2 and TRBJ2-3; D ambiguous. Material: PBMCs, obtained before TCRalphabeta/CD19-depleted stem cell transplant. The clonotype comes from a boy younger than 18 with acute myeloid leukemia, due to receive a stem cell transplant. The DNA for the CDR3 is TGTGCCAGCAGCGAAAGACTCACAGATACGCAGTATTTT. Encoded protein: CASSERLTDTQYF.